This TCR beta chain was observed in a study of OX40 agonist ivuxolimab in advanced cancers. Libraries were prepared by immunoSEQ multiplex PCR; TCRdb keeps only in-frame clonotypes and omits some of them. The table has over 85,000 clones, roughly 87% seen once. This clone turned up a few times. Germline values: CDR1 SGHAT, CDR2 FQNNGV. This CDR3 has 15 amino acids. The V end was cut by 4 bases, the J end by 1 base, with 10 bases between. The TCR originated in an adult with an advanced solid tumor such as melanoma, head and neck, liver or kidney cancer. V and J are TRBV11-2 and TRBJ2-2; TRBD1 might be the D (6 bases). Sequenced material: CD4+ or CD8+ T cells sorted from blood, taken in a trial of the OX40 agonist ivuxolimab. Here the CDR3 DNA reads TGTGCCAGCAGCTCCGGGACACGGAACACCGGGGAGCTGTTTTTT. Its protein product is CASSSGTRNTGELFF.